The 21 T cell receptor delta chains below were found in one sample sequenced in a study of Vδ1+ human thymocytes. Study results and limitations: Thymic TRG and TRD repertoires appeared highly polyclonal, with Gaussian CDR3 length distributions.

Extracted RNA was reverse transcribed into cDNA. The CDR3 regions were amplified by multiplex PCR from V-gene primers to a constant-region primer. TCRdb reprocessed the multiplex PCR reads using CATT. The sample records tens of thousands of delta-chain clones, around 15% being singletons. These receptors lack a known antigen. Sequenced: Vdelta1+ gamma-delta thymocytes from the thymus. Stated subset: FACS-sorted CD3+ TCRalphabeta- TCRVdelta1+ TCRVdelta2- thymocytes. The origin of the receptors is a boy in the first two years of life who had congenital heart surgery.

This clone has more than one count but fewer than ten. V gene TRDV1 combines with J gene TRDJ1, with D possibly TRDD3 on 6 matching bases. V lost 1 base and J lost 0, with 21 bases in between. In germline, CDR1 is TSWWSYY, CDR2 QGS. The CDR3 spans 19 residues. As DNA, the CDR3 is TGTGCTCTTGGGGAACCTCACCCCACGGGGGAAATCCACACCGATAAACTCATCTTT. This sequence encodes CALGEPHPTGEIHTDKLIF.

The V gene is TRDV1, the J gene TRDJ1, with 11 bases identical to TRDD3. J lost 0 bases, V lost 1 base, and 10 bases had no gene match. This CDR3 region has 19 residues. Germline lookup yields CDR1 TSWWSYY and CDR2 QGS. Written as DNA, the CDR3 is TGTGCTCTTGGGGAACGACCCTGGGGGATACTGGGGTACACCGATAAACTCATCTTT. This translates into CALGERPWGILGYTDKLIF.

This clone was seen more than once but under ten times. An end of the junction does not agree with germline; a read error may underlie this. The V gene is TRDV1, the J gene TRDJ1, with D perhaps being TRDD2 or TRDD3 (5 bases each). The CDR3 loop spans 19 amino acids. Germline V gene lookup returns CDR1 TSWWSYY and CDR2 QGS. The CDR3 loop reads CALGDYHGGLLPQGDKLIF. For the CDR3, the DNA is TGTGCCCTTGGGGACTATCACGGGGGCTTACTTCCCCAGGGAGATAAACTCATCTTT.

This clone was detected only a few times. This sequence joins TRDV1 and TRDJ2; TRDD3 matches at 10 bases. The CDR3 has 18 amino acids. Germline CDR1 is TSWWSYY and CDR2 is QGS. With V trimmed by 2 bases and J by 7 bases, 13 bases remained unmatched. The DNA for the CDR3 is TGTGCTCTTGGGGAATGGTACTCGTACTGGGGGATCGAAGCACAACTCTTCTTT. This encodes CALGEWYSYWGIEAQLFF.

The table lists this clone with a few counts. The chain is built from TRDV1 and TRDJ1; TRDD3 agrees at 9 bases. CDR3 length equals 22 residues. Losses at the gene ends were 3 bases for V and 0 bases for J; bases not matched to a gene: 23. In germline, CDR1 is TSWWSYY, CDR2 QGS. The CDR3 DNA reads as TGTGCTCTTGGGGAGGGCTTCCTCAGGGGGCGACTGGGGGACCCCTACACCGATAAACTCATCTTT. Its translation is CALGEGFLRGRLGDPYTDKLIF.

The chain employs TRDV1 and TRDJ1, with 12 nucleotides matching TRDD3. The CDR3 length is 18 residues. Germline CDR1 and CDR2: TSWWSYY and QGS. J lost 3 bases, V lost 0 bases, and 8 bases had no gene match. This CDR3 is CALGELARTGGYSDKLIF. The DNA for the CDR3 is TGTGCTCTTGGGGAACTTGCCCGTACTGGGGGATACTCCGATAAACTCATCTTT.

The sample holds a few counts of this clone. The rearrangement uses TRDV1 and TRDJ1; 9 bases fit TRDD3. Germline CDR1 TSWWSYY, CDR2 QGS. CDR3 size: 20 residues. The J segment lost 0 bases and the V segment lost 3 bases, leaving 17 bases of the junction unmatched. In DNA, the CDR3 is TGTGCTCTTGGGGACCCTTCCTGGTGGGGGATAATGAGGTACACCGATAAACTCATCTTT. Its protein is CALGDPSWWGIMRYTDKLIF.

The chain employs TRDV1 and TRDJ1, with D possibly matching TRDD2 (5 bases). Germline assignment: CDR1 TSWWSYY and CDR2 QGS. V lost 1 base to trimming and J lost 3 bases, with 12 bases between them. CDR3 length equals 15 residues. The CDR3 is CALGEHFPGPDKLIF. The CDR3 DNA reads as TGTGCTCTTGGGGAACACTTCCCAGGTCCCGATAAACTCATCTTT.

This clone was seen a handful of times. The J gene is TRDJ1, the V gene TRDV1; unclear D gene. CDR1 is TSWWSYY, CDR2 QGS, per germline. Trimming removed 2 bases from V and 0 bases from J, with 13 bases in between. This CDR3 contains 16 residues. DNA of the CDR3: TGTGCTCTTGGGGAAGTCTGCCCAAGGTACACCGATAAACTCATCTTT. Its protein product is CALGEVCPRYTDKLIF.

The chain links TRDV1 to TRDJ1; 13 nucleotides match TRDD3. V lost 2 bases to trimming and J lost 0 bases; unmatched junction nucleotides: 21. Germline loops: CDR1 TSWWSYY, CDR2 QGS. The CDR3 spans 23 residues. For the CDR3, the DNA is TGTGCTCTTGGGGAAGCCTTCCCTCCAAGCTGTACTGGGGGATACGGAAACACCGATAAACTCATCTTT. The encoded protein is CALGEAFPPSCTGGYGNTDKLIF.

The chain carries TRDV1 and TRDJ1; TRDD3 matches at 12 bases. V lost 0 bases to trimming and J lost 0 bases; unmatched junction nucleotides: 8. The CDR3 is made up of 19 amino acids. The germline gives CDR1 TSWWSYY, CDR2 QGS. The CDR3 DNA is TGTGCTCTTGGGGAACTTAGAACTGGGGGATACCCGTACACCGATAAACTCATCTTT. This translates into CALGELRTGGYPYTDKLIF.

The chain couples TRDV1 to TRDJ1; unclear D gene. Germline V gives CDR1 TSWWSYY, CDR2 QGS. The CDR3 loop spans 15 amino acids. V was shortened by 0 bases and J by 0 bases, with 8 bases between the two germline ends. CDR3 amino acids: CALGELNHYTDKLIF. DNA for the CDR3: TGTGCTCTTGGGGAACTTAACCACTACACCGATAAACTCATCTTT.

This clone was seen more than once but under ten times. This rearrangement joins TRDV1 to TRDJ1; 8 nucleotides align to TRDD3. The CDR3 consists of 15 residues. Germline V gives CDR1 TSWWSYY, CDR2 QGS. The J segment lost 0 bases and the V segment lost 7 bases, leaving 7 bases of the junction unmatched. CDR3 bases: TGTGCTCTTGATACTGGGGGCGAATACACCGATAAACTCATCTTT. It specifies CALDTGGEYTDKLIF.

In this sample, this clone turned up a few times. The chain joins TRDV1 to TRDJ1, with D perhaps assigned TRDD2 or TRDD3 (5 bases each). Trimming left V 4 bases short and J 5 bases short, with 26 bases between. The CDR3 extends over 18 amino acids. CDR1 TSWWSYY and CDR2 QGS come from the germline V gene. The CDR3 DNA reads TGTGCTCTTGGGGTCCCCTTCGCTCGTACTGGAGGTCGGGATAAACTCATCTTT. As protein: CALGVPFARTGGRDKLIF.

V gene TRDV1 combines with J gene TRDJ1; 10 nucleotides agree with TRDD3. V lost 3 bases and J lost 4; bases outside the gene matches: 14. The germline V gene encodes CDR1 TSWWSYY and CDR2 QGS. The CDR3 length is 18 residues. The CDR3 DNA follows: TGTGCTCTTGGGGATTTCCGCAGGACTGGGGGATTAATCGATAAACTCATCTTT. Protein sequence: CALGDFRRTGGLIDKLIF.

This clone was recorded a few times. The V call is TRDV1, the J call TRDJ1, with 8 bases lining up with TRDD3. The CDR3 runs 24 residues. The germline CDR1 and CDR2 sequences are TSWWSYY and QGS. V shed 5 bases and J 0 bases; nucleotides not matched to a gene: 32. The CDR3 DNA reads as TGTGCTCTTGGGTCCTTATCTGGGGCTTTCCCACTCCGGTACTGGGGGTCATACACCGATAAACTCATCTTT. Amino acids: CALGSLSGAFPLRYWGSYTDKLIF.

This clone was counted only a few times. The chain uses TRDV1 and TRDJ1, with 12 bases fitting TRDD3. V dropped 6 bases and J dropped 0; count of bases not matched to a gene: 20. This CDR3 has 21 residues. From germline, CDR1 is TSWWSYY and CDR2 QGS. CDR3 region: CALGAEGVLGDTPYYTDKLIF. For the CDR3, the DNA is TGTGCTCTTGGTGCCGAGGGCGTACTGGGGGATACCCCTTACTACACCGATAAACTCATCTTT.

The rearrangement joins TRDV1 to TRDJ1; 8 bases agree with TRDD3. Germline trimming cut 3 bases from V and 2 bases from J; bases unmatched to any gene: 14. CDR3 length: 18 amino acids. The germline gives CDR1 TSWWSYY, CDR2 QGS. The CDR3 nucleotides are TGTGCTCTTGGGGAGCTTTCGTACTGGGGGCTGGGAACCGATAAACTCATCTTT. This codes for CALGELSYWGLGTDKLIF.

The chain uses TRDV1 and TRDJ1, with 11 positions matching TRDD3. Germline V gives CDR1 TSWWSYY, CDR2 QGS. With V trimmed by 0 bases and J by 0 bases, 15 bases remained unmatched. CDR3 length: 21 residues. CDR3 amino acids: CALGELAPRRWGIRHTDKLIF. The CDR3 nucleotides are TGTGCTCTTGGGGAACTTGCCCCCAGGAGATGGGGGATACGCCACACCGATAAACTCATCTTT.

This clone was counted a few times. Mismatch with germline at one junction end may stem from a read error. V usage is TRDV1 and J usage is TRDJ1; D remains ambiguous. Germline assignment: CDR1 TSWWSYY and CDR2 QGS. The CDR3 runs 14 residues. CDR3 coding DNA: TGTGCTCTTGGGGAGCCGCTTTTAACCGATAAACTCACCTTT. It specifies CALGEPLLTDKLTF.

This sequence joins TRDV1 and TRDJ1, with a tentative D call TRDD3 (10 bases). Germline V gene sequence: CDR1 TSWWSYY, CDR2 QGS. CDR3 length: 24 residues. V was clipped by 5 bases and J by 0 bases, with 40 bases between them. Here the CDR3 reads CALGNTRPSYLGDIRYTHTDKLIF. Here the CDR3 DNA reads TGTGCTCTTGGGAATACCAGGCCTTCCTACCTGGGGGATATTAGATATACCCACACCGATAAACTCATCTTT.